These 15 T cell receptor beta chains originate from one sample sequenced in a study of human T cells and chemical hapten exposure (dated by TCRdb to about 2021). Unfractionated whole blood was collected in Tempus Blood RNA tubes, and total RNA was extracted from that blood. Libraries were built with 5' RACE. The sequencer listed for this sample is Illumina MiSeq. TCRdb handled the public reads itself, with Q25 trimming in fastp and clone calling in MiXCR, and kept productive beta chains. Each CDR3 protein appears once, grouped with its most common genes and DNA. The sample profile shows roughly 110,000 distinct CDR3 sequences; more than 15% of them were found once. 2.8% of the sample is held by the ten biggest clonotypes. The receptors shown here come from a human donor in good health.

There are a few counts of this clonotype. The gene calls are TRBV5-4 and TRBJ1-1; D possibly corresponds to TRBD1 (6 bases). CDR1 and CDR2 from the germline V gene are SGHNT and YYREEE (reference sequence). V lost 6 bases to trimming and J lost 4 bases, with 19 bases between them. This CDR3 contains 15 residues. CDR3 loop: CASTLRGASGTEAFF. CDR3 DNA: TGTGCCAGCACCCTCCGGGGGGCGAGTGGCACTGAAGCTTTCTTT.

A few counts support this clonotype. This chain connects TRBV29-1 to TRBJ2-2; D call uncertain. The V and J ends lost 4 bases and 0 bases respectively, with 3 bases between them. The germline V gene encodes CDR1 SQVTM and CDR2 ANQGSEA. The CDR3 consists of 12 residues. This CDR3 is CSVGANTGELFF. The CDR3 DNA follows: TGCAGCGTTGGTGCGAACACCGGGGAGCTGTTTTTT.

This clonotype was counted a few times. The J gene is TRBJ2-5, the V gene TRBV7-8; D is undetermined. The CDR3 runs 15 residues. Germline V gene sequence: CDR1 SGHVS, CDR2 FQNEAQ. V lost 2 bases and J 4 bases, leaving 14 bases between the germline ends. CDR3 nucleotides: TGTGCCAGCAGCTTACTCCCTGGACGTCTAGAGACCCAGTACTTC. Protein sequence: CASSLLPGRLETQYF. The variable domain in full, with the rest retrieved from reference TRBV7-8 and TRBJ2-5, is GAGVSQSPRYKVAKRGQDVALRCDPISGHVSLFWYQQALGQGPEFLTYFQNEAQLDKSGLPSDRFFAERPEGSVSTLKIQRTQQEDSAVYLCASSLLPGRLETQYFGPGTRLLVL.

In this sample, this clonotype turned up many times. This chain joins TRBV6-2 or TRBV6-3 and TRBJ1-6; D gene uncertain. Germline values: CDR1 MNHEY, CDR2 SVGEGT. The CDR3 runs 18 residues. V shed 0 bases and J shed 9 bases, with 21 bases lying between them. The CDR3 DNA is TGTGCCAGCAGTTACTCCGCCTTGCGGCTGAAGAGAATTTCACCCCTCCACTTT. It encodes CASSYSALRLKRISPLHF.

V and J are TRBV11-2 and TRBJ1-2, with 10 nucleotides matching TRBD1. CDR1 SGHAT and CDR2 FQNNGV come from the germline V gene. This CDR3 spans 15 amino acids. With V trimmed by 5 bases and J by 8 bases, 11 bases remained unmatched. CDR3 residues: CASSHPGQGTRGYTF. CDR3 DNA: TGTGCCAGCAGCCATCCGGGACAGGGGACTAGGGGCTACACCTTC.

The chain has TRBV29-1 and TRBJ1-4; 9 bases map to TRBD1. The CDR3 spans 14 residues. Germline V gives CDR1 SQVTM, CDR2 ANQGSEA. With 6 bases clipped from V and 8 bases from J, the junction kept 10 bases outside the gene matches. The CDR3 is CSVLSRTGEEKLFF. CDR3 nucleotide sequence: TGCAGCGTCCTCAGCAGGACAGGGGAGGAAAAACTGTTTTTT.

This chain links TRBV7-9 with TRBJ2-3; 11 nucleotides line up with TRBD2. Germline loops: CDR1 SEHNR, CDR2 FQNEAQ (reference sequence). The CDR3 length is 20 residues. V was clipped by 5 bases and J by 3 bases; unmatched bases: 19. The CDR3 DNA is TGTGCCAGCAGCGCCTATCGGCTAGCGGGAGGTCTGGTTGGTACAGATACGCAGTATTTT. It is translated as CASSAYRLAGGLVGTDTQYF.

This clonotype appeared once. The V call is TRBV28, the J call TRBJ1-2, with 12 bases aligning to TRBD1. The trim removed 2 bases at V and 8 bases at J, leaving 3 bases unmatched. This CDR3 is 14 amino acids long. Germline-derived CDR1 and CDR2 are MDHEN and SYDVKM. DNA for the CDR3: TGTGCCAGCAGTTTAGAGGGGACAGGGGGCGGCTACACCTTC. This codes for CASSLEGTGGGYTF.

This clonotype was observed a few times. The genes are TRBV6-5 and TRBJ1-1; D remains unclear. The germline gives CDR1 MNHEY, CDR2 SVGAGI. Trimming removed 0 bases at V and 6 bases at J, with 14 bases between. The CDR3 covers 15 residues. The CDR3 sequence is CASSYSRAGPSEAFF. The DNA for the CDR3 is TGTGCCAGCAGTTACTCGAGGGCGGGCCCCTCTGAAGCTTTCTTT.

This clonotype was detected only a few times. The genes are TRBV7-6 and TRBJ1-3, with TRBD1 matching over 7 bases. Germline CDR1 and CDR2: SGHVS and FNYEAQ. This CDR3 has 17 residues. V lost 5 bases, J lost 0 bases, and 10 bases stayed unmatched. The CDR3 is CASSASGTASSGNTIYF. CDR3 sequence (DNA): TGTGCCAGCAGCGCATCCGGGACAGCCAGCTCTGGAAACACCATATATTTT.

There are a few counts of this clonotype. The chain joins TRBV3-1 to TRBJ2-1; possible D gene TRBD2, 5 bases. The ends were cut back, 1 base at V and 4 bases at J, with 11 bases in the middle. CDR3 size: 15 residues. CDR1 is LGHDT, CDR2 YNNKEL, per germline (reference sequence). The CDR3 region is CASSQGSRVYNEQFF. Written as DNA, the CDR3 is TGTGCCAGCAGCCAAGGGTCGCGGGTATACAATGAGCAGTTCTTC.

This clonotype has only a few counts. J is TRBJ2-1 and V is TRBV19; D might be TRBD2 (5 bases). Germline V gene sequence: CDR1 LNHDA, CDR2 SQIVND (reference sequence). Trimming cost V 2 bases and J 7 bases, with 6 bases left between them. This CDR3 spans 12 amino acids. The CDR3 here is CASSIPGNEQFF. Here the CDR3 DNA reads TGTGCCAGTAGTATACCGGGGAATGAGCAGTTCTTC.

The chain recombines TRBV7-9 with TRBJ2-7; D is possibly TRBD2 (5 bases). Germline V gene data show CDR1 as SEHNR and CDR2 as FQNEAQ (reference sequence). The CDR3 is 14 amino acids. Trimming removed 0 bases at V and 3 bases at J, with 9 bases between. Here the CDR3 reads CASSLAGRVYEQYF. Written as DNA, the CDR3 is TGTGCCAGCAGCTTAGCGGGGAGAGTCTACGAGCAGTACTTC.

The chain joins TRBV7-9 to TRBJ2-1; tentatively, D is TRBD2 (6 bases). There are 16 residues in the CDR3. The ends were cut back, 2 bases at V and 0 bases at J, with 11 bases in the middle. CDR1 and CDR2 from the germline V gene are SEHNR and FQNEAQ (reference sequence). The CDR3 reads CASSLWWRDSYNEQFF. DNA of the CDR3: TGTGCCAGCAGCTTATGGTGGCGGGACTCCTACAATGAGCAGTTCTTC.

The sample holds one count of this clonotype. The V gene is TRBV11-2, the J gene TRBJ2-1; the match to TRBD2 covers 13 bases. Losses at the gene ends were 4 bases for V and 5 bases for J; bases not matched to a gene: 8. Germline values: CDR1 SGHAT, CDR2 FQNNGV. This CDR3 region has 17 residues. The CDR3 reads CASSSSRLAGGNNEQFF. CDR3 bases: TGTGCCAGCAGCTCCTCCCGACTAGCGGGGGGAAACAATGAGCAGTTCTTC. The full variable domain, in which reference TRBV11-2 and TRBJ2-1 provide the parts outside the CDR3, is EAGVAQSPRYKIIEKRQSVAFWCNPISGHATLYWYQQILGQGPKLLIQFQNNGVVDDSQLPKDRFSAERLKGVDSTLKIQPAKLEDSAVYLCASSSSRLAGGNNEQFFGPGTRLTVL.